This T cell receptor beta chain was recovered during a study of T-cell memory formation after mild COVID-19. Study observations and caveats: Second-wave clones that peaked on day 37 lacked confirmed SARS-CoV-2 specificity. Contracting clones from day 15 to 85 had balanced CD4/CD8; later expanders favoured CD4+.

Of note for this clonotype: The antigen is undetermined.

CDR3 length: 19 residues. The junction had 16 bases not matched to a gene; V was cut back by 5 bases and J by 6 bases. CDR1 and CDR2 (germline): SGHVS, FQNEAQ. MiXCR, applied by TCRdb to the 5' RACE reads, yields one record per CDR3 protein. The repertoire holds hundreds of thousands of distinct CDR3 sequences, with around 20% as singletons. The source material was PBMCs or a T cell subset sorted from them (not recorded which). The sequence came from an adult woman who had mild COVID-19 (a few samples of this study predate the infection). Cell type and time point are not known. The rearrangement joins TRBV7-8 to TRBJ2-7; TRBD2 matches at 16 bases. The CDR3: CASSRVRPGTSGRVGEQYF. Written as DNA, the CDR3 is TGTGCCAGCAGCCGAGTCAGGCCGGGGACTAGCGGGAGGGTAGGCGAGCAGTACTTC.